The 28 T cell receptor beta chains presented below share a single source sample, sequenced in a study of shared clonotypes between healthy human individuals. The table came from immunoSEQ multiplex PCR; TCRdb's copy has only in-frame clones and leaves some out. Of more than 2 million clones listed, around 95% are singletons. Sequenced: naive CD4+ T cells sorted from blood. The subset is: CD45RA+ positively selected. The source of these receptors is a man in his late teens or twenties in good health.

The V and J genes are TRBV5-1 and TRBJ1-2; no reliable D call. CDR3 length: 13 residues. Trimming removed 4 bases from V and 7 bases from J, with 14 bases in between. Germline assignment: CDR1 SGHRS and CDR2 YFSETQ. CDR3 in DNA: TGCGCCAGCAGCCCAGACAACAGCGGTGGCTACACCTTC. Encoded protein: CASSPDNSGGYTF.

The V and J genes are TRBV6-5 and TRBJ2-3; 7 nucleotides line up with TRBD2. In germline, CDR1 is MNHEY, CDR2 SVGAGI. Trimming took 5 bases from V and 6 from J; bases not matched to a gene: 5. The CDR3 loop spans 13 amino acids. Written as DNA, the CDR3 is TGTGCCAGCAGTAGACTAGCCCACGATACGCAGTATTTT. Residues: CASSRLAHDTQYF.

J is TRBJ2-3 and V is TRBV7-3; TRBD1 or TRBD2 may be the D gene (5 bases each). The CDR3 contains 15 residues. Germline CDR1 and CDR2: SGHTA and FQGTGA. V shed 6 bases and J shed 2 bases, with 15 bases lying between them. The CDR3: CASSSGTSPTDTQYF. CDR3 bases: TGTGCCAGCAGTTCCGGGACGAGCCCCACAGATACGCAGTATTTT.

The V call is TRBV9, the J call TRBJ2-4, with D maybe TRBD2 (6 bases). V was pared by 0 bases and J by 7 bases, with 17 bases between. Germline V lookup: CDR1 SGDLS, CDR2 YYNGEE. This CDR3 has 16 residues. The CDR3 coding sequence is TGTGCCAGCAGCGTAGGTTCTAGGATGGAGGGTAACATTCAGTACTTC. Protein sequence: CASSVGSRMEGNIQYF.

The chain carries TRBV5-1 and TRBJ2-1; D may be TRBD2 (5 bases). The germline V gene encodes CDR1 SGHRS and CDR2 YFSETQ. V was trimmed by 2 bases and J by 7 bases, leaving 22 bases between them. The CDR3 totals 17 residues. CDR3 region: CASSFIWSGDRGNEQFF. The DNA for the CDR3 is TGCGCCAGCAGCTTCATATGGAGTGGGGATCGGGGAAATGAGCAGTTCTTC.

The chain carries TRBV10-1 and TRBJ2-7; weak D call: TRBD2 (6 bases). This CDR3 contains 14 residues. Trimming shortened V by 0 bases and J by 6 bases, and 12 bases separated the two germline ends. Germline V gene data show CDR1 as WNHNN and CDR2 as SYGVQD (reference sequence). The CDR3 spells CASSESGLTTEQYF. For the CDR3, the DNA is TGCGCCAGCAGTGAGTCGGGACTTACTACCGAGCAGTACTTC.

The CDR3 nucleotides read TGTGCCAGCAGTTACGGGCAGCCGAGCTCCTACAATGAGCAGTTCTTC. Its protein is CASSYGQPSSYNEQFF. The rearrangement uses TRBV6-6 and TRBJ2-1; D unresolved. The germline gives CDR1 MNHNY, CDR2 SVGAGI (reference sequence). V lost 2 bases to trimming and J lost 0 bases, with 11 bases between them. The CDR3 has 16 residues.

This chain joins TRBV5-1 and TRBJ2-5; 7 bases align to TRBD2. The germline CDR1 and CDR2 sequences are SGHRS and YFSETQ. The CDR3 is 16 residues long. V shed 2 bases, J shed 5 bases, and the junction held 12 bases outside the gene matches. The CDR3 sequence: CASSLSGTSSVETQYF. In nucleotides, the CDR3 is TGCGCCAGCAGCTTAAGCGGGACCAGCAGCGTGGAGACCCAGTACTTC.

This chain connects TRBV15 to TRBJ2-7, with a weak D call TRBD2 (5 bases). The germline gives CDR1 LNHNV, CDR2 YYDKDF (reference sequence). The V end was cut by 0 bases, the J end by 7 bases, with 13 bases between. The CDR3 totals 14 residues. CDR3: CATSRDLASREQYF. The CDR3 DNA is TGTGCCACCAGCAGAGATTTGGCTAGCCGGGAGCAGTACTTC.

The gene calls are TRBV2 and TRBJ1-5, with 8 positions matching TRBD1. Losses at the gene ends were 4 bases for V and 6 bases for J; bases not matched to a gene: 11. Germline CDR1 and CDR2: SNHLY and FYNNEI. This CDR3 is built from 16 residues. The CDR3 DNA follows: TGTGCCAGCAGTGGAGAAGGACAGGGACGAATTCAGCCCCAGCATTTT. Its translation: CASSGEGQGRIQPQHF.

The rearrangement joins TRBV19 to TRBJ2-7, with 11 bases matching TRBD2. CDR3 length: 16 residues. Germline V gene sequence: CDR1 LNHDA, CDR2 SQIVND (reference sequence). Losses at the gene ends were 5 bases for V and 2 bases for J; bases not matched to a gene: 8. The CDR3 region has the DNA TGTGCCAGTAGTCCGCGACTAGCGGGAAGCCCCTACGAGCAGTACTTC. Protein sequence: CASSPRLAGSPYEQYF.

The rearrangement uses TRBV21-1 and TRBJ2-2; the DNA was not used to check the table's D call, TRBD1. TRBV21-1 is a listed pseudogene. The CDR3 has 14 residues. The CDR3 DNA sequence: TGTGCCAGCAGCGTGACAGGGATCCCCGGGGAGCTGTTTTTT. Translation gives CASSVTGIPGELFF.

The CDR3 DNA follows: TGTGCCAGCAGCTTGGCTGAGGGTAGCGGGGGACAAGAGACCCAGTACTTC. Protein: CASSLAEGSGGQETQYF. This chain uses TRBV5-4 with TRBJ2-5, with 9 bases identical to TRBD2. This CDR3 spans 17 amino acids. Unmatched junction bases numbered 8, after V lost 0 bases and J lost 2 bases. Germline-derived CDR1 and CDR2 are SGHNT and YYREEE (reference sequence). The variable domain in full, completed from reference TRBV5-4 and TRBJ2-5, reads ETGVTQSPTHLIKTRGQQVTLRCSSQSGHNTVSWYQQALGQGPQFIFQYYREEENGRGNFPPRFSGLQFPNYSSELNVNALELDDSALYLCASSLAEGSGGQETQYFGPGTRLLVL.

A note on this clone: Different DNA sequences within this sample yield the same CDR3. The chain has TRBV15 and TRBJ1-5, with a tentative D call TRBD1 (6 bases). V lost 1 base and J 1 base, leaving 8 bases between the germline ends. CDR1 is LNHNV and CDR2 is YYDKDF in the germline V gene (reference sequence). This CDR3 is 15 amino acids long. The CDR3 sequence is CATSRAGGSNQPQHF. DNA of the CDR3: TGTGCCACCAGCAGAGCGGGGGGCAGCAATCAGCCCCAGCATTTT.

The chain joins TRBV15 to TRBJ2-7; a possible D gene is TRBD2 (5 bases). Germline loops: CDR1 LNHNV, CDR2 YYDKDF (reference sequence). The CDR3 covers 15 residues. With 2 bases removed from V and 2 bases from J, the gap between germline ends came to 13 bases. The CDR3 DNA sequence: TGTGCCACCAGCAGACACCGAGACGGGACCTACGAGCAGTACTTC. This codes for CATSRHRDGTYEQYF. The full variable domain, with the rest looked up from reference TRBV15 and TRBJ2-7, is DAMVIQNPRYQVTQFGKPVTLSCSQTLNHNVMYWYQQKSSQAPKLLFHYYDKDFNNEADTPDNFQSRRPNTSFCFLDIRSPGLGDTAMYLCATSRHRDGTYEQYFGPGTRLTVT.

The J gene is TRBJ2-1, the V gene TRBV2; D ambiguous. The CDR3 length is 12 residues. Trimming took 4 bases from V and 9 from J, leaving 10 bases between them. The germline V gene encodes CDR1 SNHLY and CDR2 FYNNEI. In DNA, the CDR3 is TGTGCCAGCAGTGCGGGTACCTTTGAGCAGTTCTTC. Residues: CASSAGTFEQFF.

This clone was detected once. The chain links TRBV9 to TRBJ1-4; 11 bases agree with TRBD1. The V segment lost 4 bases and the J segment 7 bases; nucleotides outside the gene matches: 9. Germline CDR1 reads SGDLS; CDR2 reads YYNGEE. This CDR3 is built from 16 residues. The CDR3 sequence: CASSYNTGTGGEKLFF. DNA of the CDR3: TGTGCCAGCAGCTACAATACCGGGACAGGGGGTGAAAAACTGTTTTTT. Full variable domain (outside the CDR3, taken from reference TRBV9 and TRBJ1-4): DSGVTQTPKHLITATGQRVTLRCSPRSGDLSVYWYQQSLDQGLQFLIQYYNGEERAKGNILERFSAQQFPDLHSELNLSSLELGDSALYFCASSYNTGTGGEKLFFGSGTQLSVL.

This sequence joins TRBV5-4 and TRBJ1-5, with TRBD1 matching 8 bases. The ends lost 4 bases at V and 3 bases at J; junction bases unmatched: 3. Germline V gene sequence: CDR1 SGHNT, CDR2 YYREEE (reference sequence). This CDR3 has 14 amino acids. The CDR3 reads CASSKDRVNQPQHF. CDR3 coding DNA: TGTGCCAGCAGCAAGGACAGGGTCAATCAGCCCCAGCATTTT.

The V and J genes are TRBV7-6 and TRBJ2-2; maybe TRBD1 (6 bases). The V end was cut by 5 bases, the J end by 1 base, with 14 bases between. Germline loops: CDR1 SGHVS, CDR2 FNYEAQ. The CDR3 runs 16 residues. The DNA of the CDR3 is TGTGCCAGCAGCCCAAGGACAGCCCTGAACACCGGGGAGCTGTTTTTT. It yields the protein CASSPRTALNTGELFF.

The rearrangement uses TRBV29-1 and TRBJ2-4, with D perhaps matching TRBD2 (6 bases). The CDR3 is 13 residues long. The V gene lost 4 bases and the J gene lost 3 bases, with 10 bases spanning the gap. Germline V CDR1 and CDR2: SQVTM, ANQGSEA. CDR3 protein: CSVAKGGKNIQYF. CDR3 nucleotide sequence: TGCAGCGTTGCGAAGGGAGGCAAAAACATTCAGTACTTC. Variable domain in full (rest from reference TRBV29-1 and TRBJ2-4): SAVISQKPSRDICQRGTSLTIQCQVDSQVTMMFWYRQQPGQSLTLIATANQGSEATYESGFVIDKFPISRPNLTFSTLTVSNMSPEDSSIYLCSVAKGGKNIQYFGAGTRLSVL.

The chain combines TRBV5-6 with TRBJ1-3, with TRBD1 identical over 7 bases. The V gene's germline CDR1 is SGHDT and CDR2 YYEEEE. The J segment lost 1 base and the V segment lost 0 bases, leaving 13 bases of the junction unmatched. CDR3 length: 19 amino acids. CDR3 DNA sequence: TGTGCCAGCAGCTTGGGACAGGGTGGTGGACGAAGATCTGGAAACACCATATATTTT. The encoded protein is CASSLGQGGGRRSGNTIYF.

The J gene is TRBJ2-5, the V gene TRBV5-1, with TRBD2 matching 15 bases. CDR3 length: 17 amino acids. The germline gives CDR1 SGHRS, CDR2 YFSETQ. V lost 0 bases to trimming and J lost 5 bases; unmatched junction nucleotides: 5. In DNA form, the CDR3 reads TGCGCCAGCAGCTTGGCCGGGACTAGCGGGGGGCCCGAGACCCAGTACTTC. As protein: CASSLAGTSGGPETQYF.

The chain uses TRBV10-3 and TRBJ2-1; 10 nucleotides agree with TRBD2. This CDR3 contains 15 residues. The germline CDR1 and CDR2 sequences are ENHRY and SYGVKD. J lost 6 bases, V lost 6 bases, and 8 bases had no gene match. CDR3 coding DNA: TGTGCCATCAGAGAATCTAGCGGGAGCTCCAATGAGCAGTTCTTC. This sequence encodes CAIRESSGSSNEQFF.

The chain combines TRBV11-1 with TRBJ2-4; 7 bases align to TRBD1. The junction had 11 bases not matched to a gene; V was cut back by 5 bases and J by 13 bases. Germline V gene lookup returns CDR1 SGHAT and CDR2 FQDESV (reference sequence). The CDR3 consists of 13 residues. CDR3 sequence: CASSPGTVGPQYF. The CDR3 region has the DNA TGTGCCAGCAGCCCCGGGACAGTTGGACCCCAGTACTTC.

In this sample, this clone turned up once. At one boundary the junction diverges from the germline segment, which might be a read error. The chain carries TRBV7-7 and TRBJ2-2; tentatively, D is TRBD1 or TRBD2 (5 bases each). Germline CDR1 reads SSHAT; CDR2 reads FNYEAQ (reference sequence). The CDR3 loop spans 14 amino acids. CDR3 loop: CASSLGESAGELFF. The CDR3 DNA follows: TGTGCTAGCAGCTTAGGGGAGAGCGCCGGGGAGCTGTTTTTT.

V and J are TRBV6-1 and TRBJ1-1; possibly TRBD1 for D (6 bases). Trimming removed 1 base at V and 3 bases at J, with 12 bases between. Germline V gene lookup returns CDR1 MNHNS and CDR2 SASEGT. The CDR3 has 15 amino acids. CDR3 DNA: TGTGCCAGCAGTGAAGTGTCGCGGGGGCACACTGAAGCTTTCTTT. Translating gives CASSEVSRGHTEAFF.

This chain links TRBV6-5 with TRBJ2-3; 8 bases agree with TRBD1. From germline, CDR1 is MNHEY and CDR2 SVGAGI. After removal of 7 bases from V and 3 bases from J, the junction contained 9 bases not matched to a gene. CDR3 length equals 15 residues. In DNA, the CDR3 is TGTGCCAGCATAGGCAGGGGGCGCGAGACAGATACGCAGTATTTT. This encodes CASIGRGRETDTQYF.

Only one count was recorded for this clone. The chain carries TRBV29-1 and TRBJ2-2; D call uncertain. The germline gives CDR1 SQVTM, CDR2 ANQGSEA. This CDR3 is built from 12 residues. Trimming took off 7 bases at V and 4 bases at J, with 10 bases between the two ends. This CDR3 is CSAVLFTGELFF. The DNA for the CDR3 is TGCAGCGCGGTACTATTCACCGGGGAGCTGTTTTTT.